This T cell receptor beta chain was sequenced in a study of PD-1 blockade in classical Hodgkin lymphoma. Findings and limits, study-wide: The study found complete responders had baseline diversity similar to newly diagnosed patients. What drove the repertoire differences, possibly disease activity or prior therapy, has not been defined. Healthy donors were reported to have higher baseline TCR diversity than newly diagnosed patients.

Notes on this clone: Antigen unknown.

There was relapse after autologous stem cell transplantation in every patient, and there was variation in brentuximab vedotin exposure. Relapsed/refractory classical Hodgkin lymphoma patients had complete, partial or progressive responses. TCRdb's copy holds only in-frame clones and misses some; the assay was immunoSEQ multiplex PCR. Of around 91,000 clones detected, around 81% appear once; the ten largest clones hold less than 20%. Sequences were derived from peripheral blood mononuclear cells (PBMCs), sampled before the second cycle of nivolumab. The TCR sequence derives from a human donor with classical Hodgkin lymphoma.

The CDR3 loop reads CASSSTLSGSTDTQYF. CDR3 in DNA: TGTGCCAGCAGCTCAACGCTCAGCGGGAGTACCGATACGCAGTATTTT. This rearrangement joins TRBV13 to TRBJ2-3; TRBD2 matches at 8 bases. The CDR3 has 16 amino acids. CDR1 and CDR2 from the germline V gene are PRHDT and FYEKMQ (reference sequence). The trim removed 4 bases at V and 6 bases at J, leaving 12 bases unmatched.